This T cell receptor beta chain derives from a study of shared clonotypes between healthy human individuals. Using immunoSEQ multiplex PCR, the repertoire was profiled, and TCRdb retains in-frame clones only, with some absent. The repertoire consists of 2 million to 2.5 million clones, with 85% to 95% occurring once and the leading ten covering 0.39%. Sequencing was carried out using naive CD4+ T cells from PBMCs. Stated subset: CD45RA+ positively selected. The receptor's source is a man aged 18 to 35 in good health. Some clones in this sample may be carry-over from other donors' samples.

CDR3 sequence: CASSDASGRAREQFF. The CDR3 DNA reads TGTGCCAGCAGCGATGCTAGCGGGAGGGCCAGGGAGCAGTTCTTC. The chain uses TRBV9 and TRBJ2-1; 12 bases agree with TRBD2. CDR1 and CDR2 (germline): SGDLS, YYNGEE. The J segment lost 10 bases and the V segment lost 3 bases, leaving 8 bases of the junction unmatched. CDR3 length: 15 amino acids.